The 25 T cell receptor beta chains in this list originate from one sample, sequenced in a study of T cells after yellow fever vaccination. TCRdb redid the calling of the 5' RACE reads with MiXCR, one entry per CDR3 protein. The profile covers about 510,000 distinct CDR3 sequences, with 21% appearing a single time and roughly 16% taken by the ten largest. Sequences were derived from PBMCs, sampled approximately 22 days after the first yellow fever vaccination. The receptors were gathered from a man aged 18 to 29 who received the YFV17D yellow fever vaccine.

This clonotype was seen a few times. CDR3 residues: CATSSRGTGELFF. The CDR3 coding sequence is TGTGCCACCTCATCCCGGGGCACCGGGGAGCTGTTTTTT. This chain joins TRBV5-4 and TRBJ2-2; possibly TRBD2 for D (5 bases). The CDR3 length is 13 residues. CDR1 SGHNT and CDR2 YYREEE come from the germline V gene (reference sequence). Trimming took off 9 bases at V and 4 bases at J, with 13 bases between the two ends.

The CDR3 DNA sequence: TGTGCCAGCAGCCCCGTCACAGATACGCAGTATTTT. Translation gives CASSPVTDTQYF. The chain couples TRBV5-5 to TRBJ2-3; D unclear. V lost 4 bases and J 2 bases, leaving 5 bases between the germline ends. The CDR3 sequence is 12 residues long. Germline CDR1 and CDR2: SGHKS and YYEKEE (reference sequence).

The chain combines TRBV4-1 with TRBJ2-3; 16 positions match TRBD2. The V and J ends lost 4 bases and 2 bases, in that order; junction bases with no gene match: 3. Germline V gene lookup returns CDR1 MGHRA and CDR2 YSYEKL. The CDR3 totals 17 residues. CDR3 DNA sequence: TGCGCCAGCAGCCCGGGACTAGCGGGGGGGCCCACAGATACGCAGTATTTT. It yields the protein CASSPGLAGGPTDTQYF.

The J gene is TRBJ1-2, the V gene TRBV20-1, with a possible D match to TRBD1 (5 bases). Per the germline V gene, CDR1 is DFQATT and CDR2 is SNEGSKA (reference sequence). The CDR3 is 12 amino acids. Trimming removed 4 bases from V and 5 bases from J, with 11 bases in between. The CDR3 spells CSATGRSYGYTF. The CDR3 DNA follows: TGCAGTGCTACGGGACGGAGTTATGGCTACACCTTC.

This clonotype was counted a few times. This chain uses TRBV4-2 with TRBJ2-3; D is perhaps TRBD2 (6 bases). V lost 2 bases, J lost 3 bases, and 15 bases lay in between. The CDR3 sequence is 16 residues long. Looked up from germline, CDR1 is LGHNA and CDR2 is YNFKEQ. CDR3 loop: CASSQSLASRTDTQYF. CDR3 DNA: TGTGCCAGCAGCCAAAGCCTAGCGTCGAGGACAGATACGCAGTATTTT.

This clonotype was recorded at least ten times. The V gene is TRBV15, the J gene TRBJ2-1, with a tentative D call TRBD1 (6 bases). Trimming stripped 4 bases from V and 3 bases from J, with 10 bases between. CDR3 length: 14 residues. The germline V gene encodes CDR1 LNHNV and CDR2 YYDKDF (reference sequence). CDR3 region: CATSTWTDYNEQFF. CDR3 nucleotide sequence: TGTGCCACCAGCACGTGGACAGACTACAATGAGCAGTTCTTC.

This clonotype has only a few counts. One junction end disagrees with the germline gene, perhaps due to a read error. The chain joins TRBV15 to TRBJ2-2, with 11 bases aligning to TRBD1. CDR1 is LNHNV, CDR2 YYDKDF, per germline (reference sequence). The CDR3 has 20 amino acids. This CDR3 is CATSGGQGALKGRNAGELFF. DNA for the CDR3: TGTGCCACCAGCGGAGGACAGGGGGCCCTGAAAGGACGGAACGCCGGGGAGCTGTTTTTT.

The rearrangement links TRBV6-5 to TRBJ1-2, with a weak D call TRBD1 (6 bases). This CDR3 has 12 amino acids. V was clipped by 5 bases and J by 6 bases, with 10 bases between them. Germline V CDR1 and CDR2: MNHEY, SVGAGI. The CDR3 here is CASSQQGDGYTF. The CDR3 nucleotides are TGTGCCAGCAGTCAACAGGGCGATGGCTACACCTTC.

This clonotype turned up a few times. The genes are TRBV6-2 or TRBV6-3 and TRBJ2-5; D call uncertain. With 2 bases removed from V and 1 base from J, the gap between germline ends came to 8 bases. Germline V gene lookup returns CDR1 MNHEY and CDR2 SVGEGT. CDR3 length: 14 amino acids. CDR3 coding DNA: TGTGCCAGCAGTTACAGAGGCTTCCAAGAGACCCAGTACTTC. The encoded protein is CASSYRGFQETQYF.

DNA for the CDR3: TGCGCCAGCAGCCAGCAGGATACCGGGGAGCTGTTTTTT. Residues: CASSQQDTGELFF. The chain recombines TRBV5-1 with TRBJ2-2, with unresolved D. The CDR3 spans 13 residues. Looked up from germline, CDR1 is SGHRS and CDR2 is YFSETQ. With 4 bases removed from V and 5 bases from J, the gap between germline ends came to 9 bases.

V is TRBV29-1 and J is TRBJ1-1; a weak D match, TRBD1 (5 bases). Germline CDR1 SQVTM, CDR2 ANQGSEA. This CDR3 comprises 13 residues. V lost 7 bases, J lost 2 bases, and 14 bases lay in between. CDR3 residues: CSGRGTVNTEAFF. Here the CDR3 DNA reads TGCAGCGGCCGAGGGACGGTAAACACTGAAGCTTTCTTT. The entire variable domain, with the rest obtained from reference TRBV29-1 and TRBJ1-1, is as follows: SAVISQKPSRDICQRGTSLTIQCQVDSQVTMMFWYRQQPGQSLTLIATANQGSEATYESGFVIDKFPISRPNLTFSTLTVSNMSPEDSSIYLCSGRGTVNTEAFFGQGTRLTVV.

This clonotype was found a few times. The CDR3 loop is CASSLWDTNEKLFF. DNA of the CDR3: TGTGCCAGCAGCTTATGGGACACCAATGAAAAACTGTTTTTT. The chain has TRBV7-6 and TRBJ1-4; D might be TRBD1 (6 bases). Germline CDR1 reads SGHVS; CDR2 reads FNYEAQ. There are 14 residues in the CDR3. The ends were cut back, 2 bases at V and 5 bases at J, with 9 bases in the middle.

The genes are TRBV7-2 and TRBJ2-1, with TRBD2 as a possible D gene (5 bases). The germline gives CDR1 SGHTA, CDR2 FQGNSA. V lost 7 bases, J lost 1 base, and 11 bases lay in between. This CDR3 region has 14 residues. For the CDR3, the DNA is TGTGCCAGCACCTCGGACTTTTCCTACAATGAGCAGTTCTTC. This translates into CASTSDFSYNEQFF.

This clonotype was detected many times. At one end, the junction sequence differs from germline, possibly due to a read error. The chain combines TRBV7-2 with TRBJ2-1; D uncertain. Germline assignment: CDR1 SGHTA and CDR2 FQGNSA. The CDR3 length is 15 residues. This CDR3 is CASSLAASSYNEQFF. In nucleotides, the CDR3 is TGCGCCAGCAGCTTGGCGGCTTCCTCCTACAATGAGCAGTTCTTC.

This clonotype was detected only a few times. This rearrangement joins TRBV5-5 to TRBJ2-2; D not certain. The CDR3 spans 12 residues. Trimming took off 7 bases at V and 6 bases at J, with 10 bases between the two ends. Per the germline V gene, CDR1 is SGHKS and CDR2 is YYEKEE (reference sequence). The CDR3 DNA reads TGTGCCAGCTTCTTAGTCTCCGGGGAGCTGTTTTTT. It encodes CASFLVSGELFF.

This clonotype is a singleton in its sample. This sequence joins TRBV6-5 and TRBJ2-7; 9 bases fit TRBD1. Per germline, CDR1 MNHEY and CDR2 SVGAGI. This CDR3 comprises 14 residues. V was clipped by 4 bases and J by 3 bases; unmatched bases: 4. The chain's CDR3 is CASSWTGDLYEQYF. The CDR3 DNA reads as TGTGCCAGCAGTTGGACAGGGGACCTCTACGAGCAGTACTTC.

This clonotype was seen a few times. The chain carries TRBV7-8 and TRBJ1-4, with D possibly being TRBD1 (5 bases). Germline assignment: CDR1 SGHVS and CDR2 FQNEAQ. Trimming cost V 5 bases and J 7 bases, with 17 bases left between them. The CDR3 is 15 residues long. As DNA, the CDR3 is TGTGCCAGCAGCCCCCTCAGGGTATGGAGTGAAAAACTGTTTTTT. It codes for CASSPLRVWSEKLFF.

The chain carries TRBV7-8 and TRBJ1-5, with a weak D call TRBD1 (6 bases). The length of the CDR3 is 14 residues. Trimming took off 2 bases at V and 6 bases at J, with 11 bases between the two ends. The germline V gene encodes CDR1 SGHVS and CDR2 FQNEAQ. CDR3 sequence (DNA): TGTGCCAGCAGCTTATGGGGGCTAAGTCAGCCCCAGCATTTT. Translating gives CASSLWGLSQPQHF.

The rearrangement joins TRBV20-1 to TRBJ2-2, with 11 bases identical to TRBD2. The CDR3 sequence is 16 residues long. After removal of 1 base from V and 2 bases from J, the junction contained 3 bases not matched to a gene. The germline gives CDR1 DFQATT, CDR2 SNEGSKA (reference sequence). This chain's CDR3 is CSARVGTSGNTGELFF. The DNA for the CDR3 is TGCAGTGCTAGAGTTGGGACTAGCGGCAACACCGGGGAGCTGTTTTTT.

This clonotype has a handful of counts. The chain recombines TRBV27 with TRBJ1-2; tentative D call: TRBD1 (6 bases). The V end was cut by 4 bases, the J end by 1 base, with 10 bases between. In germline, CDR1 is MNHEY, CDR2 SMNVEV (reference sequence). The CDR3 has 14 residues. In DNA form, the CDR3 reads TGTGCCAGCAGTTCCTACAGGGTTAACTATGGCTACACCTTC. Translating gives CASSSYRVNYGYTF.

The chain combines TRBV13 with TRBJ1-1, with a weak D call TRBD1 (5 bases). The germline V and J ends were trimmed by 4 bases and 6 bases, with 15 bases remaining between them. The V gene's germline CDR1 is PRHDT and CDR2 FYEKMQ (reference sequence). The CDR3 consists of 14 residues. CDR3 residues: CASSSPGAMAEAFF. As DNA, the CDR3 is TGTGCCAGCAGCTCCCCTGGGGCAATGGCTGAAGCTTTCTTT.

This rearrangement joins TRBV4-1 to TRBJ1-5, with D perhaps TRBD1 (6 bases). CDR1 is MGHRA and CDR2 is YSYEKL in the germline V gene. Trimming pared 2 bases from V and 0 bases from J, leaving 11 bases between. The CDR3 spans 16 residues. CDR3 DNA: TGCGCCAGCAGCCAAACAGGGAGTTATAGCAATCAGCCCCAGCATTTT. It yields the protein CASSQTGSYSNQPQHF.

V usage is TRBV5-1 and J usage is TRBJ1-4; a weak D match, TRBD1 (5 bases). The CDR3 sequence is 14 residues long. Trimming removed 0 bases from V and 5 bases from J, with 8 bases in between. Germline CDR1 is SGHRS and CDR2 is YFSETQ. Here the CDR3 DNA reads TGCGCCAGCAGCTTGGACAGGACAAATGAAAAACTGTTTTTT. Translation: CASSLDRTNEKLFF.

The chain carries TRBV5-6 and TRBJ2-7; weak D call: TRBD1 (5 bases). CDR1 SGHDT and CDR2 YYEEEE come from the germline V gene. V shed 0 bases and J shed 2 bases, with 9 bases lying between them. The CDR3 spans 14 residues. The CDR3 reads CASSLGDSAYEQYF. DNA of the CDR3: TGTGCCAGCAGCTTGGGCGACAGCGCCTACGAGCAGTACTTC.

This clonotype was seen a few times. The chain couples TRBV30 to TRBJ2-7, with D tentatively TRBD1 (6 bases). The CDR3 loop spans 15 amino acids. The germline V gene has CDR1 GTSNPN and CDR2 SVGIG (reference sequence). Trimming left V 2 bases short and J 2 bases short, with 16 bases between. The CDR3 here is CAWSNWDILAYEQYF. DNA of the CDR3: TGTGCCTGGAGTAATTGGGACATTCTCGCCTACGAGCAGTACTTC.